These 18 T cell receptor beta chains were all obtained from the same sample, sequenced in a study of early T cells in non-severe SARS-CoV-2 infection. Each CDR3 protein gets one entry after TCRdb re-called the 5' RACE reads with MiXCR. The table has more than 35,000 distinct CDR3 sequences, 3% to 4.5% seen once; the top ten hold 8% to 10%. The sample taken for sequencing was whole blood. These TCRs come from an adult who was a healthcare worker with PCR-confirmed SARS-CoV-2 infection or an uninfected control (not recorded which).

This clonotype was observed many times. The V and J genes are TRBV9 and TRBJ2-7; D is uncertain. Per germline, CDR1 SGDLS and CDR2 YYNGEE. V lost 0 bases and J 4 bases, leaving 14 bases between the germline ends. The CDR3 runs 15 residues. The CDR3 reads CASSVARVIGYEQYV. The CDR3 DNA follows: TGTGCCAGCAGCGTAGCCCGAGTTATTGGATACGAGCAGTACGTC.

This clonotype is labeled as large. The rearrangement links TRBV11-2 to TRBJ1-1; D perhaps matches TRBD1 (6 bases). Trimming took 3 bases from V and 6 from J, leaving 14 bases between them. Germline CDR1 and CDR2: SGHAT and FQNNGV. CDR3 length equals 14 residues. CDR3 sequence: CASSFTGSVSEAFF. The CDR3 DNA follows: TGTGCCAGCAGCTTTACAGGGTCGGTATCTGAAGCTTTCTTT.

This clonotype was seen at least ten times. V usage is TRBV3-1 and J usage is TRBJ1-2; possibly TRBD1 for D (6 bases). Trimming left V 8 bases short and J 8 bases short, with 18 bases between. Germline assignment: CDR1 LGHDT and CDR2 YNNKEL (reference sequence). The length of the CDR3 is 13 residues. CDR3 nucleotide sequence: TGTGCCAGCCACAAACAGGGATCGGAAGGCTACACCTTC. It encodes CASHKQGSEGYTF.

This clonotype was recorded at least ten times. The V gene is TRBV25-1, the J gene TRBJ2-7; TRBD1 agrees at 9 bases. V lost 5 bases, J lost 4 bases, and 6 bases stayed unmatched. CDR1 and CDR2 from the germline V gene are MGHDK and SYGVNS. The CDR3 totals 14 residues. CDR3 loop: CASSTGTGWYEQYF. CDR3 bases: TGTGCCAGCAGTACCGGGACAGGGTGGTACGAGCAGTACTTC.

In this sample, this clonotype turned up many times. The CDR3 nucleotides read TGTGCCAGCAGCCATACAGGGATCTTTAATGTCACTGAAGCTTTCTTT. As protein: CASSHTGIFNVTEAFF. The chain employs TRBV14 and TRBJ1-1, with D possibly TRBD1 on 6 matching bases. The CDR3 runs 16 residues. Trimming took 3 bases from V and 4 from J, leaving 18 bases between them. Germline CDR1 reads SGHDN; CDR2 reads FVKESK.

This clonotype has at least ten counts. CDR3 sequence: CASSSVVQPQHF. CDR3 bases: TGTGCCAGCAGTTCGGTGGTGCAGCCCCAGCATTTT. This sequence joins TRBV28 and TRBJ1-5; D not certain. Between the trimmed V and J ends, which lost 4 bases and 7 bases, there was a span of 8 bases. The CDR3 has 12 amino acids. From germline, CDR1 is MDHEN and CDR2 SYDVKM. The full variable domain, its missing parts supplied by reference TRBV28 and TRBJ1-5, is DVKVTQSSRYLVKRTGEKVFLECVQDMDHENMFWYRQDPGLGLRLIYFSYDVKMKEKGDIPEGYSVSREKKERFSLILESASTNQTSMYLCASSSVVQPQHFGDGTRLSIL.

This clonotype was seen repeatedly, ten times or more. V gene TRBV7-2 combines with J gene TRBJ1-6; the match to TRBD1 covers 9 bases. With 5 bases clipped from V and 8 bases from J, the junction kept 7 bases outside the gene matches. In germline, CDR1 is SGHTA, CDR2 FQGNSA. This CDR3 is 15 amino acids long. The CDR3 region is CASSGTGSADSPLHF. In DNA form, the CDR3 reads TGTGCCAGCAGCGGGACAGGGTCGGCGGATTCACCCCTCCACTTT. Full variable domain (missing parts from reference TRBV7-2 and TRBJ1-6): GAGVSQSPSNKVTEKGKDVELRCDPISGHTALYWYRQSLGQGLEFLIYFQGNSAPDKSGLPSDRFSAERTGGSVSTLTIQRTQQEDSAVYLCASSGTGSADSPLHFGNGTRLTVT.

This clonotype was seen many times. The chain employs TRBV5-1 and TRBJ1-2, with a possible D match to TRBD1 (6 bases). Germline-derived CDR1 and CDR2 are SGHRS and YFSETQ. V shed 0 bases and J shed 0 bases, with 12 bases lying between them. The CDR3 runs 16 residues. The CDR3 DNA reads as TGCGCCAGCAGCTTGGCCCCTCCAGGGGCTAACTATGGCTACACCTTC. Encoded protein: CASSLAPPGANYGYTF.

This clonotype was counted at least ten times. The V and J genes are TRBV7-8 and TRBJ2-7; possibly TRBD1 for D (6 bases). With 5 bases removed from V and 0 bases from J, the gap between germline ends came to 14 bases. Per the germline V gene, CDR1 is SGHVS and CDR2 is FQNEAQ. The CDR3 length is 15 residues. In nucleotides, the CDR3 is TGTGCCAGCAGCGGGACAAGGGACCTCTCCTACGAGCAGTACTTC. Amino acids: CASSGTRDLSYEQYF.

A remark on this clonotype: A much larger clone sits a single nucleotide away, making a read error possible. This sequence joins TRBV7-8 and TRBJ2-6; D may be TRBD1 (5 bases). This CDR3 has 14 amino acids. The germline V gene has CDR1 SGHVS and CDR2 FQNEAQ. The CDR3: CASSSPSGAYVLTF. The CDR3 DNA reads as TGTGCCAGCAGCTCTCCCTCTGGGGCCTACGTCCTGACTTTC.

This clonotype was counted ten times or more. This sequence joins TRBV7-2 and TRBJ1-2; 8 positions match TRBD1. The V and J ends lost 4 bases and 2 bases, in that order; junction bases with no gene match: 9. From germline, CDR1 is SGHTA and CDR2 FQGNSA. CDR3 length equals 16 residues. CDR3 sequence reads: CASSSQTGQGNYGYTF. Here the CDR3 DNA reads TGTGCCAGCAGCTCGCAGACCGGACAGGGAAACTATGGCTACACCTTC.

This clonotype was counted at least ten times. The chain carries TRBV25-1 and TRBJ2-1, with D uncertain. Deletions cut 2 bases from V and 10 bases from J, with 9 bases between. This CDR3 is 12 amino acids long. From germline, CDR1 is MGHDK and CDR2 SYGVNS. In nucleotides, the CDR3 is TGTGCCAGCAGTGAAGGACGGCAAGAGCAGTTCTTC. Its protein is CASSEGRQEQFF.

This clonotype was seen more than once but under ten times. V usage is TRBV24-1 and J usage is TRBJ2-3; tentatively, D is TRBD2 (5 bases). In germline, CDR1 is KGHDR, CDR2 SFDVKD. V lost 3 bases and J lost 3, with 9 bases in between. The CDR3 is made up of 14 amino acids. CDR3 amino acids: CATSDRGRTDTQYF. DNA of the CDR3: TGTGCCACCAGTGATCGGGGAAGGACAGATACGCAGTATTTT.

As concerns this clonotype: A single base separates this from a much larger clone, so it may be a read error. The gene calls are TRBV12-3 or TRBV12-4 and TRBJ1-3, with D perhaps TRBD1 (6 bases). This CDR3 contains 15 residues. CDR3 region: CANSLWGGPGNTIYF. Written as DNA, the CDR3 is TGTGCCAACAGTTTATGGGGGGGGCCCGGAAACACCATATATTTT.

In its sample, this clonotype was seen many times. The chain employs TRBV6-5 and TRBJ1-3; D might be TRBD1 (5 bases). This CDR3 contains 17 residues. Germline CDR1 is MNHEY and CDR2 is SVGAGI. The V end lost 7 bases, the J end lost 2 bases, and 21 bases lay between the germline ends. The CDR3 region has the DNA TGTGCCAGCATCCCAAACCACCCGGGACGGACTGGAAACACCATATATTTT. Its protein is CASIPNHPGRTGNTIYF.

This clonotype was observed many times. The V call is TRBV6-4, the J call TRBJ2-1; 13 bases are a match to TRBD2. The CDR3 covers 15 residues. V dropped 0 bases and J dropped 7; count of bases not matched to a gene: 0. CDR1 is MRHNA and CDR2 is SNTAGT in the germline V gene. CDR3 DNA sequence: TGTGCCAGCAGTGACTCACTAGCGGGAGGGAATGAGCAGTTCTTC. This codes for CASSDSLAGGNEQFF.

This clonotype occurred many times. The chain is built from TRBV12-3 or TRBV12-4 and TRBJ2-2; the D gene could be TRBD1 or TRBD2 (5 bases each). This CDR3 is built from 13 residues. With 5 bases removed from V and 8 bases from J, the gap between germline ends came to 12 bases. CDR3 region: CASSRERGGELFF. For the CDR3, the DNA is TGTGCCAGCAGTCGCGAGAGGGGAGGGGAGCTGTTTTTT.

This clonotype was recorded a few times. The CDR3 is CASSLLESDTQYF. DNA of the CDR3: TGTGCCAGCAGTTTATTAGAGTCAGATACGCAGTATTTT. The chain carries TRBV28 and TRBJ2-3; D unclear. Germline loops: CDR1 MDHEN, CDR2 SYDVKM. The V end was cut by 1 base, the J end by 4 bases, with 6 bases between. CDR3 length: 13 residues.